The rows below give T cell receptor beta chains drawn from one sample of a study of blood T cell repertoires in COVID-19. Clones were read by immunoSEQ multiplex PCR, and TCRdb kept only the in-frame ones, dropping some. The table records approximately 250,000 clones, about 91% of them present only once. Material for sequencing was PBMCs or T cells enriched from blood (not recorded which). The receptors come from a woman in her thirties or forties with acute COVID-19. Each CDR3 is given with its conserved first and last residue. A D gene is named only where the DNA matches it firmly. Clone size is stated in some rows and not others, as once, few, many or a class when expanded.

>.|TRBD1|TRBV19|TRBJ1-3
CASSPNTGGAGRGNTIYF
TGTGCCAGTAGTCCGAATACAGGGGGCGCGGGAAGAGGAAACACCATATATTTT
>.|.|TRBV20-1|TRBJ2-1
CSASSGYNEQFF
TGCAGTGCTAGTTCCGGGTACAATGAGCAGTTCTTC
>.|.|TRBV29-1|TRBJ2-1
CSVQPGTGVGNEQFF
TGCAGCGTCCAGCCAGGAACGGGAGTGGGCAATGAGCAGTTCTTC
>once|TRBD2|TRBV18|TRBJ2-7
CASSMKREGLWEQYF
TGTGCCAGCTCAATGAAGCGGGAGGGCCTCTGGGAGCAGTACTTC
>.|TRBD2|TRBV6-2/TRBV6-3|TRBJ2-3
CASSISGGTDTQYF
TGTGCCAGCAGTATTAGCGGGGGCACAGATACGCAGTATTTT
>.|.|TRBV9|TRBJ1-3
CASSVQTLGNTIYF
TGTGCCAGCAGCGTCCAGACTCTGGGAAACACCATATATTTT
>.|TRBD1|TRBV27|TRBJ1-5
CASSPGTGGGYQPQHF
TGTGCCAGCAGCCCCGGGACAGGCGGAGGGTATCAGCCCCAGCATTTT
>few|.|TRBV12-3/TRBV12-4|TRBJ2-7
CASSFSYYEQYF
TGTGCCAGCAGTTTTAGCTACTACGAGCAGTACTTC
>few|.|TRBV4-3|TRBJ1-6
CASSQDRSSPLHF
TGCGCCAGCAGCCAAGATCGTAGTTCACCCCTCCACTTT
>few|TRBD2|TRBV28|TRBJ2-7
CASSLSAGVFQQYF
TGTGCCAGCAGTTTGTCAGCGGGAGTGTTCCAGCAGTACTTC
>.|TRBD1|TRBV13|TRBJ1-1
CASSLGRGLQNTEAFF
TGTGCCAGCAGCTTAGGCAGGGGGCTACAGAACACTGAAGCTTTCTTT
>.|.|TRBV12-5|TRBJ1-1
CASGSWGGGYTEAFF
TGTGCTAGTGGTTCTTGGGGAGGGGGTTACACTGAAGCTTTCTTT
>.|TRBD2|TRBV29-1|TRBJ2-1
CSVEDRDYVPGVEQFF
TGCAGCGTTGAGGACCGGGACTACGTCCCGGGCGTTGAGCAGTTCTTC
>.|.|TRBV6-5|TRBJ1-1
CASSWNRPQVEAFF
TGTGCCAGCAGCTGGAACCGACCCCAGGTTGAAGCTTTCTTT
>.|TRBD1|TRBV29-1|TRBJ1-2
CSATGDYGYTF
TGCAGCGCGACAGGGGACTATGGCTACACCTTC
>few|.|TRBV9|TRBJ1-1
CASSVARNTEAFF
TGTGCCAGCAGCGTAGCCCGGAACACTGAAGCTTTCTTT
>.|.|TRBV18|TRBJ2-5
CASSPPGASGQETQYF
TGTGCCAGCTCACCGCCGGGGGCTAGCGGCCAAGAGACCCAGTACTTC
>.|TRBD1|TRBV6-1|TRBJ2-3
CASSVTSLGTGGLDTQYF
TGTGCCAGCAGTGTCACCTCCCTCGGGACAGGGGGGTTAGATACGCAGTATTTT
>.|.|TRBV5-1|TRBJ2-1
CASSLRLESSYNEQFF
TGCGCCAGCAGCTTGCGGTTGGAGAGCTCCTACAATGAGCAGTTCTTC
>.|.|TRBV28|TRBJ1-2
CASSLLYGYTF
TGTGCCAGCAGTCTTCTATATGGCTACACCTTC
>.|.|TRBV28|TRBJ2-7
CASTSSGTLAYEQYF
TGTGCCAGCACCTCCTCGGGGACACTCGCCTACGAGCAGTACTTC
>.|.|TRBV12-3/TRBV12-4|TRBJ1-5
CASSFGADQPQHF
TGTGCCAGCAGTTTTGGCGCGGATCAGCCCCAGCATTTT
>.|.|TRBV28|TRBJ1-2
CASSSGVGGYTF
TGTGCCAGCAGTTCAGGGGTCGGAGGCTACACCTTC
>.|.|TRBV7-2|TRBJ1-3
CASSLATAGNTIYF
TGTGCCAGCAGCTTAGCAACCGCGGGAAACACCATATATTTT
>.|.|TRBV2|TRBJ2-7
CASSEYPGTDEQYF
TGTGCCAGCAGTGAATATCCGGGAACCGACGAGCAGTACTTC
>.|TRBD1|TRBV7-9|TRBJ1-2
CASSKGQSYGYTF
TGTGCCAGCAGCAAGGGACAGAGCTATGGCTACACCTTC
>.|TRBD1|TRBV27|TRBJ2-2
CASSLQTQGQGAAGELFF
TGTGCCAGCAGTTTGCAAACCCAGGGACAGGGGGCTGCCGGGGAGCTGTTTTTT
>.|TRBD2|TRBV24-1|TRBJ2-7
CATSDSWEGTYEQYF
TGTGCCACCAGTGATTCGTGGGAGGGAACCTACGAGCAGTACTTC
>.|.|TRBV5-1|TRBJ2-3
CASSPDSTSTDTQYF
TGCGCCAGCAGCCCTGATTCCACTAGCACAGATACGCAGTATTTT
>few|TRBD2|TRBV3-1/TRBV3-2|TRBJ2-7
CASSPASGRPYEQYF
TGTGCCAGCAGCCCGGCTAGCGGGAGGCCCTACGAGCAGTACTTC
>.|.|TRBV7-2|TRBJ1-5
CASRETGSSNQPQHF
TGTGCCAGCAGGGAAACAGGGTCTAGCAATCAGCCCCAGCATTTT
>.|.|TRBV28|TRBJ2-7
CASSLGQPSYEQYF
TGTGCCAGCAGTTTAGGACAGCCCTCCTACGAGCAGTACTTC
>.|.|TRBV4-2|TRBJ1-5
CASSPGRDSNQPQHF
TGTGCCAGCAGCCCAGGACGGGATAGCAATCAGCCCCAGCATTTT
>.|TRBD1|TRBV7-2|TRBJ1-1
CASRTTGDAEAFF
TGTGCCAGCAGGACCACAGGGGACGCTGAAGCTTTCTTT
>.|.|TRBV3-1/TRBV3-2|TRBJ2-2
CASSQETRDTGELFF
TGTGCCAGCAGCCAAGAAACCAGGGACACCGGGGAGCTGTTTTTT
>.|TRBD1|TRBV30|TRBJ1-5
CAWRGQGGGQPQHF
TGTGCCTGGAGGGGACAGGGGGGGGGTCAGCCCCAGCATTTT
>.|TRBD1|TRBV5-6|TRBJ1-5
CASSTGQLNQPQHF
TGTGCCAGCAGCACGGGACAGTTGAATCAGCCCCAGCATTTT
>.|.|TRBV19|TRBJ2-4
CASNSLGAKNIQYF
TGTGCCAGTAATAGTCTCGGTGCCAAAAACATTCAGTACTTC
>.|TRBD2|TRBV5-8|TRBJ2-1
CASSSASGNIINEQFF
TGTGCCAGCAGCTCAGCTAGCGGGAATATAATCAATGAGCAGTTCTTC